A selection of T cell receptor beta chains follows, all from one sample in a study of blood T cell repertoires in COVID-19. Method: immunoSEQ multiplex PCR; TCRdb's copy keeps in-frame clones and lacks some. This table has about 250,000 clones, about 84% appearing once. Sequencing was done on a sample of peripheral blood. The receptors were gathered from a woman of 80 years or more with acute or convalescent COVID-19. Both conserved end residues are part of each CDR3. D genes are given only for firm matches. Size is omitted from some rows. Given values are once, few, many or a class for expanded clones.

v_gene	j_gene	abundance	d_gene	CDR3aa	CDR3nt
TRBV25-1	TRBJ1-5	NA	NA	CASSQTGGNQPQHF	TGTGCCAGCAGCCAGACAGGAGGAAATCAGCCCCAGCATTTT
TRBV10-3	TRBJ2-4	once	NA	CAISGGPTKNIQYF	TGTGCCATCAGTGGGGGGCCGACCAAAAACATTCAGTACTTC
TRBV6-5	TRBJ1-1	NA	TRBD1	CASSRQGAGVAFF	TGTGCCAGCAGTAGACAGGGTGCAGGCGTGGCTTTCTTT
TRBV19	TRBJ1-6	NA	NA	CASREILLNNSPLHF	TGTGCCAGTAGGGAGATTCTCCTTAATAATTCACCCCTCCACTTT
TRBV5-1	TRBJ2-7	many	TRBD2	CASSVDHGLAGGEQYF	TGCGCCAGCAGCGTCGACCATGGACTAGCGGGAGGGGAGCAGTACTTC
TRBV27	TRBJ1-6	once	NA	CASSLSSTLVGSPLHF	TGTGCCAGCAGTTTATCGTCGACACTAGTGGGTTCACCCCTCCACTTT
TRBV4-2	TRBJ2-5	once	TRBD2	CASSQRLAGAETQYF	TGTGCCAGCAGCCAGAGGCTAGCGGGGGCAGAGACCCAGTACTTC
TRBV20-1	TRBJ1-1	NA	NA	CSASNQRAFF	TGCAGTGCGTCGAACCAGCGGGCTTTCTTT
TRBV14	TRBJ2-7	NA	TRBD1	CASSRGTSGGKAYEQYF	TGTGCCAGCAGCCGCGGCACCTCAGGGGGCAAGGCCTACGAGCAGTACTTC
TRBV19	TRBJ1-1	NA	TRBD1	CASRGTGGLAEAFF	TGTGCCAGTAGGGGGACAGGGGGTTTAGCTGAAGCTTTCTTT
TRBV2	TRBJ1-5	NA	TRBD1	CASSGPRQGADQPQHF	TGTGCCAGCAGTGGCCCCCGCCAGGGGGCAGATCAGCCCCAGCATTTT
TRBV29-1	TRBJ2-3	few	NA	CSVEVFREFLTDTQYF	TGCAGCGTTGAGGTTTTTCGGGAGTTCCTCACAGATACGCAGTATTTT
TRBV28	TRBJ2-2	NA	TRBD2	CASSPISGGVRTGELFF	TGTGCCAGCAGTCCGATTTCGGGGGGGGTGAGGACCGGGGAGCTGTTTTTT
TRBV5-1	TRBJ2-1	once	TRBD2	CASSPGTSGRADEQFF	TGCGCCAGCAGCCCCGGGACTAGCGGGAGGGCGGATGAGCAGTTCTTC
TRBV5-1	TRBJ2-2	NA	NA	CASSLGSNGGELFF	TGCGCCAGCAGCTTGGGGTCTAACGGCGGGGAGCTGTTTTTT
TRBV27	TRBJ1-3	NA	NA	CASSLNPFVSGNTIYF	TGTGCCAGCAGTTTAAATCCGTTCGTCTCTGGAAACACCATATATTTT
TRBV5-4	TRBJ1-3	NA	TRBD1	CASSVTGTSGNTIYF	TGTGCCAGCAGCGTGACAGGGACCTCTGGAAACACCATATATTTT
TRBV18	TRBJ2-2	few	NA	CASSPSLATGELFF	TGTGCCAGCTCACCCAGTCTAGCCACCGGGGAGCTGTTTTTT
TRBV18	TRBJ1-1	NA	NA	CASSFNPQAMNTEAFF	TGTGCCAGCTCGTTCAATCCACAGGCTATGAACACTGAAGCTTTCTTT
TRBV19	TRBJ2-2	few	TRBD1	CASTDRSTGELFF	TGTGCCAGTACGGACAGGTCCACCGGGGAGCTGTTTTTT
TRBV21-1	TRBJ1-5	few	NA	CASGTGGNQPQHF	TGTGCCAGCGGGACAGGCGGCAATCAGCCCCAGCATTTT
TRBV3-1/TRBV3-2	TRBJ1-2	NA	TRBD1	CASTLGGRGYTF	TGTGCCAGCACCCTAGGGGGCCGGGGCTACACCTTC
TRBV3-1/TRBV3-2	TRBJ2-5	NA	TRBD2	CASSQGNIGRARETQYF	TGTGCCAGCAGCCAAGGGAATATCGGGAGGGCCCGGGAGACCCAGTACTTC
TRBV3-1/TRBV3-2	TRBJ2-3	NA	NA	CASSQRPTDTQYF	TGTGCCAGCAGCCAACGTCCCACAGATACGCAGTATTTT
TRBV5-4	TRBJ2-2	NA	TRBD1	CASSPRGQSPNTGELFF	TGTGCCAGCAGCCCCAGGGGGCAAAGCCCAAACACCGGGGAGCTGTTTTTT
TRBV6-2/TRBV6-3	TRBJ2-7	NA	NA	CASSSAIRDTGYEQYF	TGTGCCAGCAGTTCTGCCATAAGGGACACTGGCTACGAGCAGTACTTC